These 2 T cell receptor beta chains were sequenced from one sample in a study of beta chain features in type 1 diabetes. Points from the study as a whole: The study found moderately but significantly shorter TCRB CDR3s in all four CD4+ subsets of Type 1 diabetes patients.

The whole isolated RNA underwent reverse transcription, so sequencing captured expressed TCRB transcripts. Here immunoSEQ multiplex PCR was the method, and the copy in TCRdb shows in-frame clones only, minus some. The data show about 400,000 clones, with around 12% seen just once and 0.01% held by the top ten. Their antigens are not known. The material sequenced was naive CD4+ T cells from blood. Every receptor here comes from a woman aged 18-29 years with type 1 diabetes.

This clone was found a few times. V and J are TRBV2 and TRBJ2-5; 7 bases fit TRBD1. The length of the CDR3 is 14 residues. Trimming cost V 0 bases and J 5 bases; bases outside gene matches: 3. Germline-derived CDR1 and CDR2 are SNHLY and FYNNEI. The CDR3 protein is CASSEARGGETQYF. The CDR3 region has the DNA TGTGCCAGCAGTGAAGCGAGAGGGGGCGAGACCCAGTACTTC.

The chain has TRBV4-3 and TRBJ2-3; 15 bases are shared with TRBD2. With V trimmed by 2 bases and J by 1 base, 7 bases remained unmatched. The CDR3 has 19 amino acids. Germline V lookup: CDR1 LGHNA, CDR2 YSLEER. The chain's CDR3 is CASSQSGTSGGTRTDTQYF. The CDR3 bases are TGCGCCAGCAGCCAATCCGGGACTAGCGGGGGGACTCGCACAGATACGCAGTATTTT.